This T cell receptor beta chain derives from a study of shared clonotypes between healthy human individuals. Study as a whole: The donor group consisted of two women and three men, aged 18 to 49. Three CD4 naive, three CD4 memory, two CD8 naive and one CD8 memory plate were used per donor.

Each sample came from a Caucasian adult donor living in Nashville, Tennessee. This CDR3 spans 15 amino acids. The junction had 16 bases not matched to a gene; V was cut back by 7 bases and J by 13 bases. Germline V lookup: CDR1 SNHLY, CDR2 FYNNEI. Sequenced by immunoSEQ multiplex PCR; TCRdb stores in-frame clones only, minus some. The table shows more than 2,000,000 clones, with over 85% occurring only once. The rearrangement uses TRBV2 and TRBJ2-2; TRBD1 matches 9 bases. The sequenced sample consisted of naive CD4+ T cells from PBMCs. Specified subset: CD45RA+ positively selected. This sequence was found in a man between 18 and 29 years old in good health. Some clones in this sample may be carry-over from other donors' samples. CDR3 DNA: TGTGCCAGCAATTTATTGGGACAGGGCCCTATGGGGCTGTTTTTT. Protein: CASNLLGQGPMGLFF.